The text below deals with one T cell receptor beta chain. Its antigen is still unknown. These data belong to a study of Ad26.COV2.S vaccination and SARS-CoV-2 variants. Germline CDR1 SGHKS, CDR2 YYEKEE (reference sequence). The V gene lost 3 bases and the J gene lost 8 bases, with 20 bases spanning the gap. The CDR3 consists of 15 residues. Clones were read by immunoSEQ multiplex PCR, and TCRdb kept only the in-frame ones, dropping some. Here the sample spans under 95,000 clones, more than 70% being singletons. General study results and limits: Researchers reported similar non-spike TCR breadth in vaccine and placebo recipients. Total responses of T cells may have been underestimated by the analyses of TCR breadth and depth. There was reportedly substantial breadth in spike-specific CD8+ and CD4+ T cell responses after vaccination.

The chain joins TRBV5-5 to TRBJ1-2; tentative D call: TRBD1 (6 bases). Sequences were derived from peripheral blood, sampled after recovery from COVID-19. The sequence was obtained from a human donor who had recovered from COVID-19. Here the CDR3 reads CASSSLQTGPRGYTF. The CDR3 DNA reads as TGTGCCAGCAGCTCACTACAAACAGGGCCCAGGGGCTACACCTTC.